These 11 T cell receptor beta chains were all obtained from the same sample, sequenced in a study of cytotoxic CD8 clonotypes in ibrutinib-treated CLL. Assay: immunoSEQ multiplex PCR; the TCRdb copy retains only in-frame clones and omits some. This sample yields 110,000 to 150,000 clones, of which 76% are seen a single time; about 5% belongs to the top ten. Specimen: PBMCs, collected after 24 months of ibrutinib treatment. The receptor set was obtained from a human donor with chronic lymphocytic leukemia.

This chain links TRBV6-6 with TRBJ2-1; the D gene is possibly TRBD1 (6 bases). V gave up 0 bases and J gave up 16 bases, with 16 bases separating them. CDR3 length equals 13 residues. Germline CDR1 MNHNY, CDR2 SVGAGI (reference sequence). CDR3 nucleotide sequence: TGTGCCAGCAGTTACTCCGGGGACATACCACCATTCTTC. It yields the protein CASSYSGDIPPFF.

The chain is built from TRBV27 and TRBJ1-2; 8 bases are shared with TRBD1. Trimming cost V 5 bases and J 4 bases; bases outside gene matches: 12. Per the germline V gene, CDR1 is MNHEY and CDR2 is SMNVEV (reference sequence). The CDR3 runs 16 residues. CDR3 protein: CASSPSLGQGTYGYTF. CDR3 coding DNA: TGTGCCAGCAGTCCCTCTCTAGGACAGGGCACCTATGGCTACACCTTC.

The rearrangement links TRBV4-3 to TRBJ2-5; tentative D call: TRBD1 (5 bases). The CDR3 is 14 amino acids. Trimming removed 1 base from V and 5 bases from J, with 11 bases in between. CDR1 is LGHNA and CDR2 is YSLEER in the germline V gene. CDR3 residues: CASSQGGAGETQYF. In DNA, the CDR3 is TGCGCCAGCAGCCAAGGCGGCGCAGGGGAGACCCAGTACTTC.

This clone was observed a few times. The J gene is TRBJ1-2, the V gene TRBV28; no clear D gene. V dropped 4 bases and J dropped 13 bases, with 7 bases sitting between them. Germline CDR1 MDHEN, CDR2 SYDVKM. The CDR3 is 9 residues long. For the CDR3, the DNA is TGTGCCAGCAGTTGGCCGTTCACCTTC. It translates to CASSWPFTF.

The rearrangement links TRBV5-6 to TRBJ1-5; 7 bases are shared with TRBD1. The CDR3 contains 14 residues. Losses at the gene ends were 1 base for V and 5 bases for J; bases not matched to a gene: 3. The germline gives CDR1 SGHDT, CDR2 YYEEEE. The CDR3 DNA sequence: TGTGCCAGCAGCTTGCGAGGGGGCCATCAGCCCCAGCATTTT. It codes for CASSLRGGHQPQHF.

V usage is TRBV6-5 and J usage is TRBJ2-1; possible D gene TRBD1, 6 bases. CDR1 is MNHEY, CDR2 SVGAGI, per germline. The CDR3 covers 15 residues. With 6 bases removed from V and 4 bases from J, the gap between germline ends came to 16 bases. Here the CDR3 reads CASSPDSYPYNEQFF. The CDR3 coding sequence is TGTGCCAGCAGCCCGGACAGCTACCCTTACAATGAGCAGTTCTTC.

This chain uses TRBV9 with TRBJ2-3; tentatively, D is TRBD1 or TRBD2 (5 bases each). CDR1 and CDR2 (germline): SGDLS, YYNGEE. Deletions cut 4 bases from V and 5 bases from J, with 20 bases between. CDR3 length: 16 amino acids. The CDR3 DNA sequence: TGTGCCAGCAGCCCCGTGGGGAGACAGCTAAAAGATACGCAGTATTTT. Translated, it gives CASSPVGRQLKDTQYF. Using reference TRBV9 and TRBJ2-3 for the parts outside the CDR3, the full variable domain is DSGVTQTPKHLITATGQRVTLRCSPRSGDLSVYWYQQSLDQGLQFLIQYYNGEERAKGNILERFSAQQFPDLHSELNLSSLELGDSALYFCASSPVGRQLKDTQYFGPGTRLTVL.

The table lists this clone with a few counts. The rearrangement uses TRBV5-1 and TRBJ2-2; 7 bases are a match to TRBD2. This CDR3 region has 13 residues. Germline-derived CDR1 and CDR2 are SGHRS and YFSETQ. V was pared by 7 bases and J by 4 bases, with 4 bases of the junction left unmatched. The CDR3 DNA sequence: TGCGCCAGCCGGGAGGAGCCCACCGGGGAGCTGTTTTTT. Its translation: CASREEPTGELFF.

The genes are TRBV6-6 and TRBJ2-1; D remains ambiguous. Trimming removed 8 bases from V and 2 bases from J, with 13 bases in between. Germline V gene sequence: CDR1 MNHNY, CDR2 SVGAGI (reference sequence). The CDR3 totals 14 residues. DNA of the CDR3: TGTGCCAGCTACCGGAGTGCCACCTACAATGAGCAGTTCTTC. Translation: CASYRSATYNEQFF.

This chain joins TRBV5-1 and TRBJ2-2, with no clear D. The CDR3 runs 14 residues. Germline CDR1 SGHRS, CDR2 YFSETQ. V was clipped by 7 bases and J by 1 base, with 11 bases between them. CDR3 sequence: CASGITENTGELFF. DNA for the CDR3: TGCGCCAGCGGAATAACAGAGAACACCGGGGAGCTGTTTTTT.

This clone has more than one count but fewer than ten. The chain joins TRBV7-2 to TRBJ1-5; D is unclear. CDR3 length: 14 residues. Germline V gene data show CDR1 as SGHTA and CDR2 as FQGNSA. V lost 5 bases and J lost 0, with 8 bases in between. The chain's CDR3 is CASSPVVSNQPQHF. The CDR3 DNA follows: TGTGCCAGCAGCCCCGTCGTTAGCAATCAGCCCCAGCATTTT.